This record looks at one TCR beta chain sequence and its context. TCRdb's table, derived via immunoSEQ multiplex PCR, lists solely in-frame clones and lacks some. The sample has some 16,000 clones; around nine tenths are singletons. This specimen comes from a study of OX40 agonist ivuxolimab in advanced cancers. The overall study: Patients took ivuxolimab, an agonistic anti-OX40 (CD134) antibody. Aged roughly 23 to 79 with a mean of 60 years, they were around 79% male.

This CDR3 comprises 15 residues. Germline assignment: CDR1 MDHEN and CDR2 SYDVKM. The origin of this receptor is an adult with an advanced solid tumor such as melanoma, head and neck, liver or kidney cancer. This chain connects TRBV28 to TRBJ2-5; 9 bases map to TRBD2. The DNA end lines up better with TRBJ2-7; the J call may be wrong. Sequencing used CD4+ or CD8+ T cells sorted from blood, obtained in a trial of the OX40 agonist ivuxolimab. This CDR3 reads CASSSPASGIYEQYF. The CDR3 nucleotides are TGTGCCAGCAGCTCTCCGGCTAGCGGGATTTACGAGCAGTACTTC.